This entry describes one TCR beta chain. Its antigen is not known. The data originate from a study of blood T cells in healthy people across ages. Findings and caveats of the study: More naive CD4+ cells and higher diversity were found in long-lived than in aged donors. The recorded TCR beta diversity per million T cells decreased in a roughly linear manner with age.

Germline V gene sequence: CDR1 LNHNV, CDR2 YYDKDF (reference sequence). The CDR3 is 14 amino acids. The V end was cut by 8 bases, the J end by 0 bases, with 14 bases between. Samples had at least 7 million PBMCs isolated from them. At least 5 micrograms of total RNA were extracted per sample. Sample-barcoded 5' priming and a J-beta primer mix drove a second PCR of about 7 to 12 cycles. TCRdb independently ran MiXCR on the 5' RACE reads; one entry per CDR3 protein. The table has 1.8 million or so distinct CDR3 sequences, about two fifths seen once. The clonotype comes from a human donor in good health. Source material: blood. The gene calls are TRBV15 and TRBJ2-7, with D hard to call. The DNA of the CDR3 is TGTGCCACCGACCCGGAGTTCCCCTCCTACGAGCAGTACTTC. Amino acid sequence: CATDPEFPSYEQYF.